This is a list of T cell receptor beta chains from one sample in a study of molecular identifiers for immune sequencing clone quantification. From the PCR reads, TCRdb called clonotypes with MiXCR, one entry per CDR3 protein. The sample consists of 9,500 to 15,000 distinct CDR3 sequences, about 18% of them appearing once. Sequencing was performed on naive CD8+ T cells from blood, with Jurkat cell RNA spiked in. These receptors all stem from a human donor in good health. Some libraries in this study had Jurkat cell RNA spiked in. Each CDR3 is given with its conserved first and last residue. The D gene is left open where the match is weak. Size values are once, few and many counts, or a class for expanded clones, and some rows have none.

>TRBJ2-7|-|many|TRBV29-1|14
CSVEFRDRTYEQYF
TGCAGCGTTGAGTTCCGGGATAGAACCTACGAGCAGTACTTC
>TRBJ1-5|TRBD1|many|TRBV28|15
CASSFQGTGNQPQHF
TGTGCCAGCAGTTTCCAAGGGACAGGGAATCAGCCCCAGCATTTT
>TRBJ2-1|TRBD2|few|TRBV19|18
CASSIFGTSGPFYNEQFF
TGTGCCAGTAGTATATTCGGGACTAGCGGGCCCTTCTACAATGAGCAGTTCTTC
>TRBJ2-1|-|-|TRBV12-3/TRBV12-4|15
CASSPRGARSNEQFF
TGTGCCAGCAGTCCCAGGGGCGCCAGGTCCAATGAGCAGTTCTTC
>TRBJ2-7|TRBD1|many|TRBV7-9|15
CASSLETGGRNEQYF
TGTGCCAGCAGCTTAGAGACAGGGGGGAGGAACGAGCAGTACTTC
>TRBJ1-1|-|-|TRBV5-1|12
CASSLGSSEAFF
TGCGCCAGCAGCTTGGGCTCGTCTGAAGCTTTCTTT
>TRBJ1-5|-|many|TRBV27|13
CASSYGSNQPQHF
TGTGCCAGCAGTTATGGAAGCAATCAGCCCCAGCATTTT
>TRBJ2-1|TRBD2|many|TRBV5-6|15
CASSLARGGLDEQFF
TGTGCCAGCAGCTTGGCGCGGGGGGGCCTCGATGAGCAGTTCTTC
>TRBJ2-3|-|medium-sized|TRBV2|14
CASSEVFTTDTQYF
TGTGCCAGCAGTGAAGTTTTTACCACAGATACGCAGTATTTT
>TRBJ2-2|TRBD2|many|TRBV10-3|15
CAISSELADTGELFF
TGTGCCATCAGTTCCGAGCTAGCGGACACCGGGGAGCTGTTTTTT
>TRBJ2-1|-|-|TRBV19|17
CASSIPWEVSSYNEQFF
TGTGCCAGTAGTATTCCGTGGGAGGTAAGCTCCTACAATGAGCAGTTCTTC
>TRBJ2-7|TRBD2|many|TRBV7-9|14
CASSASGIGYEQYF
TGTGCCAGCAGCGCTAGCGGGATCGGATACGAGCAGTACTTC
>TRBJ2-7|-|medium-sized|TRBV20-1|13
CSAGAVSSYEQYF
TGCAGTGCTGGAGCGGTCAGCTCCTACGAGCAGTACTTC
>TRBJ2-5|-|many|TRBV10-3|18
CAISEFSGLARSQETQYF
TGTGCCATCAGTGAGTTCTCGGGCCTGGCGCGGTCCCAAGAGACCCAGTACTTC
>TRBJ2-7|-|many|TRBV28|13
CASSPRNLYEQYF
TGTGCCAGCAGTCCAAGGAATTTGTACGAGCAGTACTTC
>TRBJ2-7|-|-|TRBV4-1|14
CASSQGKQSYEQYF
TGCGCCAGCAGCCAAGGCAAACAGTCCTACGAGCAGTACTTC
>TRBJ2-7|-|medium-sized|TRBV6-5|14
CASSYSAESYEQYF
TGTGCCAGCAGTTACTCGGCCGAATCCTACGAGCAGTACTTC
>TRBJ2-7|-|many|TRBV6-1|13
CASSGGSTYEQYF
TGTGCCAGCAGTGGGGGTTCGACCTACGAGCAGTACTTC
>TRBJ2-3|-|-|TRBV3-1|14
CASSQDTFSDTQYF
TGTGCCAGCAGCCAAGATACGTTTTCAGATACGCAGTATTTT
>TRBJ1-2|-|many|TRBV7-9|14
CASSLGSVADGYTF
TGTGCCAGCAGCTTAGGGTCAGTCGCGGATGGCTACACCTTC
>TRBJ2-7|TRBD2|medium-sized|TRBV7-6|15
CASSSLAGGLVLQYF
TGTGCCAGCAGCTCGTTAGCGGGCGGGCTGGTTCTGCAGTACTTC
>TRBJ2-2|TRBD1|many|TRBV28|20
CASSRNLPRDRGEYTGELFF
TGTGCCAGCAGCCGAAACCTTCCCCGGGACAGGGGTGAATACACCGGGGAGCTGTTTTTT
>TRBJ2-2|TRBD2|-|TRBV12-3/TRBV12-4|15
CAASVAGGWTGELFF
TGTGCCGCGTCGGTGGCGGGAGGGTGGACCGGGGAGCTGTTTTTT
>TRBJ2-5|TRBD1|medium-sized|TRBV7-9|14
CASSADRDQETQYF
TGTGCCAGCAGCGCGGACAGGGACCAAGAGACCCAGTACTTC
>TRBJ2-7|-|medium-sized|TRBV7-9|15
CASSDPGHRPYEQYF
TGTGCCAGCAGCGATCCGGGACACCGACCCTACGAGCAGTACTTC
>TRBJ1-1|-|medium-sized|TRBV7-9|13
CASSLVWLTEAFF
TGTGCCAGCAGCTTAGTCTGGTTGACTGAAGCTTTCTTT
>TRBJ2-1|TRBD2|many|TRBV28|18
CASRSPVAGEYVYNEQFF
TGTGCCAGCAGGTCTCCCGTGGCGGGAGAGTATGTTTACAATGAGCAGTTCTTC
>TRBJ2-5|TRBD2|-|TRBV5-4|15
CASSSTSGSGETQYF
TGTGCCAGCAGCTCCACTAGCGGGAGCGGTGAGACCCAGTACTTC
>TRBJ2-7|-|many|TRBV18|12
CASSPEGGEQYF
TGTGCCAGCTCACCGGAAGGTGGGGAGCAGTACTTC
>TRBJ2-3|TRBD2|many|TRBV3-1|18
CASSQPLWEERGNNTQYF
TGTGCCAGCAGCCAACCCCTTTGGGAGGAGCGGGGGAATAATACGCAGTATTTT
>TRBJ2-3|-|-|TRBV30|11
CAWSVADTRYF
TGTGCCTGGAGTGTAGCAGACACGCGGTATTTT
>TRBJ2-1|-|medium-sized|TRBV30|12
CAWSSGDNEQFF
TGTGCCTGGAGTAGCGGCGACAATGAGCAGTTCTTC
>TRBJ1-1|-|medium-sized|TRBV6-2/TRBV6-3|16
CASLKERGLWDTEAFF
TGTGCCAGCCTAAAGGAAAGGGGCTTATGGGACACTGAAGCTTTCTTT
>TRBJ1-1|-|medium-sized|TRBV29-1|12
CSVEGYGTEAFF
TGCAGCGTTGAAGGGTATGGGACTGAAGCTTTCTTT
>TRBJ2-3|TRBD1|medium-sized|TRBV20-1|15
CSARIIGQGENTQYF
TGCAGTGCTAGGATCATCGGACAGGGTGAGAATACGCAGTATTTT
>TRBJ2-1|-|many|TRBV6-2/TRBV6-3|12
CATDGGYNEQFF
TGTGCCACCGACGGGGGCTACAATGAGCAGTTCTTC
>TRBJ2-3|TRBD2|many|TRBV7-3|15
CASSSGTTAGNTQYF
TGTGCCAGCAGCTCCGGGACTACGGCGGGTAATACGCAGTATTTT
>TRBJ2-3|TRBD2|-|TRBV27|16
CASTGLAGGGTDTQYF
TGTGCCAGCACTGGACTAGCGGGAGGAGGGACAGATACGCAGTATTTT
>TRBJ2-1|-|many|TRBV5-4|15
CASSVPGLPVNEQFF
TGTGCCAGCAGCGTCCCGGGACTCCCCGTCAATGAGCAGTTCTTC
>TRBJ2-7|TRBD1|-|TRBV12-3/TRBV12-4|17
CASSPHTTGGNLYEQYF
TGTGCCAGCAGTCCCCATACGACAGGGGGCAACCTCTACGAGCAGTACTTC
>TRBJ2-5|TRBD2|-|TRBV15|19
CATSRDGLAGAGFFGTQYF
TGTGCCACCAGCAGAGATGGACTAGCGGGAGCGGGTTTTTTTGGGACCCAGTACTTC
>TRBJ2-2|-|many|TRBV5-1|11
CASLGDKELFF
TGCGCCAGCTTAGGGGACAAGGAGCTGTTTTTT
>TRBJ2-7|TRBD1|many|TRBV20-1|15
CSANNPDRGSYEQYF
TGCAGTGCCAACAACCCGGACAGGGGTTCGTACGAGCAGTACTTC
>TRBJ2-1|-|-|TRBV3-1|15
CASSPPSTPYNEQFF
TGTGCCAGCAGCCCCCCCTCAACGCCCTACAATGAGCAGTTCTTC
>TRBJ2-1|-|many|TRBV11-2|12
CASTQVGGLEFF
TGTGCCAGCACCCAGGTGGGGGGCCTTGAGTTCTTC
>TRBJ1-3|TRBD1|-|TRBV7-9|16
CASSLGDSSSGNTIYF
TGTGCCAGCAGCTTGGGGGACAGTAGCTCTGGAAACACCATATATTTT
>TRBJ1-5|-|many|TRBV5-8|15
CASSQNSMGDQPQHF
TGTGCCAGCAGCCAAAATTCGATGGGGGATCAGCCCCAGCATTTT
>TRBJ2-7|-|-|TRBV2|13
CAGRPPGGRGQYF
TGTGCCGGCAGACCGCCCGGGGGGCGGGGGCAGTACTTC
>TRBJ2-5|TRBD1|many|TRBV12-3/TRBV12-4|13
CASRGQGWETQYF
TGTGCCAGCAGGGGACAGGGCTGGGAGACCCAGTACTTC